What follows describes a single T cell receptor (beta chain). At one boundary the junction diverges from the germline segment, which might be a read error. The identical CDR3 is also encoded by other nucleotide sequences in the sample. The CDR3 has 13 amino acids. Per the germline V gene, CDR1 is PRHDT and CDR2 is FYEKMQ (reference sequence). The data originate from a study of control samples from healthy donors and cancer patients. Sequencing used immunoSEQ multiplex PCR; TCRdb keeps in-frame clones, though not all of them. The profile shows about 250,000 clones, roughly 82% of them singletons. The receptor comes from a woman aged 55-70 years with lung cancer. The V and J genes are TRBV13 and TRBJ1-1; D is possibly TRBD1 (5 bases). The sequenced sample was PBMCs. The CDR3: CASSLGRGGEAFF. CDR3 sequence (DNA): TGTGCCAGCAGCCTAGGTCGGGGGGGTGAAGCTTTCTTT. Full variable domain (outside the CDR3, taken from reference TRBV13 and TRBJ1-1): AAGVIQSPRHLIKEKRETATLKCYPIPRHDTVYWYQQGPGQDPQFLISFYEKMQSDKGSIPDRFSAQQFSDYHSELNMSSLELGDSALYFCASSLGRGGEAFFGQGTRLTVV.